Listed here are 24 T cell receptor beta chains from one sample, sequenced in a study of T cell repertoires in cytomegalovirus infection. MiXCR was run by TCRdb on the reads, yielding one entry per CDR3 protein. The table includes about 740,000 distinct CDR3 sequences, less than 40% detected once. The sample was PBMCs. These receptors were taken from a human donor in good health (CMV status not recorded). Some clones in this sample may be carry-over from other donors' samples.

This clonotype was seen at least ten times. The gene calls are TRBV6-1 and TRBJ1-1; D is perhaps TRBD1 (5 bases). V lost 0 bases to trimming and J lost 3 bases, with 8 bases between them. CDR1 and CDR2 (germline): MNHNS, SASEGT. The CDR3 contains 14 residues. The CDR3 region is CASSEAGHDTEAFF. For the CDR3, the DNA is TGTGCCAGCAGTGAAGCAGGACACGACACTGAAGCTTTCTTT.

The chain employs TRBV5-1 and TRBJ2-7, with D perhaps given as TRBD1 or TRBD2 (6 bases each). Germline values: CDR1 SGHRS, CDR2 YFSETQ. Trimming took 0 bases from V and 2 from J, leaving 9 bases between them. The CDR3 has 14 residues. CDR3 protein: CASSLVGGTYEQYF. The DNA for the CDR3 is TGCGCCAGCAGCTTGGTGGGGGGCACCTACGAGCAGTACTTC. Complete variable domain (other parts from reference TRBV5-1 and TRBJ2-7): KAGVTQTPRYLIKTRGQQVTLSCSPISGHRSVSWYQQTPGQGLQFLFEYFSETQRNKGNFPGRFSGRQFSNSRSEMNVSTLELGDSALYLCASSLVGGTYEQYFGPGTRLTVT.

V usage is TRBV7-6 and J usage is TRBJ1-1; 7 bases map to TRBD1. This CDR3 contains 16 residues. With 1 base clipped from V and 3 bases from J, the junction kept 8 bases outside the gene matches. The germline gives CDR1 SGHVS, CDR2 FNYEAQ. The CDR3 reads CASSLGTGAYHTEAFF. The CDR3 bases are TGTGCCAGCAGCTTAGGAACAGGGGCTTACCACACTGAAGCTTTCTTT.

This clonotype was counted a single time. The chain employs TRBV28 and TRBJ2-7; TRBD2 matches 11 bases. CDR3 length equals 19 residues. J lost 3 bases, V lost 3 bases, and 16 bases had no gene match. Germline CDR1 MDHEN, CDR2 SYDVKM. Here the CDR3 DNA reads TGTGCCAGCAGTTTCCAACCGGTACAGACTAGCGGGACTATCTACGAGCAGTACTTC. It encodes CASSFQPVQTSGTIYEQYF.

The chain combines TRBV4-1 with TRBJ2-7; the match to TRBD1 covers 11 bases. The V and J ends lost 0 bases and 3 bases, in that order; junction bases with no gene match: 4. The CDR3 is 16 residues long. CDR1 is MGHRA and CDR2 is YSYEKL in the germline V gene. The CDR3 sequence: CASSQDAGTGGYEQYF. The CDR3 DNA reads TGCGCCAGCAGCCAAGATGCGGGGACAGGGGGCTACGAGCAGTACTTC.

The chain uses TRBV30 and TRBJ1-1; D not certain. This CDR3 comprises 15 residues. The V end was cut by 0 bases, the J end by 1 base, with 12 bases between. CDR1 GTSNPN and CDR2 SVGIG come from the germline V gene (reference sequence). CDR3 in DNA: TGTGCCTGGAGTGTACAGAGATCCCAGAACACTGAAGCTTTCTTT. This translates into CAWSVQRSQNTEAFF.

This clonotype was seen more than once but under ten times. J is TRBJ1-1 and V is TRBV11-2; 10 bases agree with TRBD1. The CDR3 consists of 18 residues. Per germline, CDR1 SGHAT and CDR2 FQNNGV. V shed 1 base and J 5 bases; nucleotides not matched to a gene: 13. In DNA form, the CDR3 reads TGTGCCAGCAGCTTAGTTATTCGCCCAGGACAGGGGGGAACTGAAGCTTTCTTT. Translating it yields CASSLVIRPGQGGTEAFF.

The rearrangement links TRBV12-3 or TRBV12-4 to TRBJ1-1, with D possibly TRBD1 on 6 matching bases. The CDR3 covers 17 residues. Trimming shortened V by 3 bases and J by 2 bases, and 19 bases separated the two germline ends. CDR3 residues: CASSFPDMGGRNTEAFF. In nucleotides, the CDR3 is TGTGCCAGCAGTTTCCCTGACATGGGGGGCCGAAACACTGAAGCTTTCTTT.

The V gene is TRBV7-9, the J gene TRBJ2-1, with 11 bases lining up with TRBD2. This CDR3 has 15 amino acids. Trimming cost V 6 bases and J 7 bases; bases outside gene matches: 8. Germline-derived CDR1 and CDR2 are SEHNR and FQNEAQ (reference sequence). CDR3 sequence reads: CASRKIAGGRNEQFF. CDR3 DNA: TGTGCCAGCAGAAAAATAGCGGGAGGGCGGAATGAGCAGTTCTTC.

The chain uses TRBV7-8 and TRBJ2-7, with D possibly matching TRBD1 (5 bases). Germline assignment: CDR1 SGHVS and CDR2 FQNEAQ. The CDR3 loop spans 15 amino acids. V was clipped by 5 bases and J by 3 bases, with 17 bases between them. CDR3: CASSLKRIRGYEQYF. As DNA, the CDR3 is TGTGCCAGCAGCCTTAAAAGGATTAGGGGCTACGAGCAGTACTTC.

In this sample, this clonotype turned up a few times. The V call is TRBV25-1, the J call TRBJ1-5, with TRBD1 matching 12 bases. The CDR3 extends over 15 amino acids. The V gene's germline CDR1 is MGHDK and CDR2 SYGVNS. After removal of 4 bases from V and 5 bases from J, the junction contained 3 bases not matched to a gene. In DNA, the CDR3 is TGTGCCAGCAGTGGGGGACAGGGGGCGTATCAGCCCCAGCATTTT. Translation gives CASSGGQGAYQPQHF.

The chain couples TRBV7-8 to TRBJ1-5, with a possible D match to TRBD1 (6 bases). The CDR3 is 15 residues long. Per germline, CDR1 SGHVS and CDR2 FQNEAQ. Trimming shortened V by 5 bases and J by 7 bases, and 18 bases separated the two germline ends. CDR3 protein: CASSGQQGFKQPQHF. The CDR3 bases are TGTGCCAGCAGCGGACAACAGGGTTTTAAGCAGCCCCAGCATTTT.

J is TRBJ1-2 and V is TRBV19; D is uncertain. The CDR3 length is 14 residues. Germline CDR1 and CDR2: LNHDA and SQIVND (reference sequence). The V gene lost 1 base and the J gene lost 0 bases, with 6 bases spanning the gap. CDR3 nucleotides: TGTGCCAGTAGTATAGTGGTGACTAACTATGGCTACACCTTC. This gives the protein CASSIVVTNYGYTF.

In this sample, this clonotype turned up a few times. The J gene is TRBJ2-3, the V gene TRBV27, with D perhaps TRBD1 (5 bases). The CDR3 totals 15 residues. With 0 bases removed from V and 1 base from J, the gap between germline ends came to 8 bases. Germline V gives CDR1 MNHEY, CDR2 SMNVEV (reference sequence). Written as DNA, the CDR3 is TGTGCCAGCAGTTTATCGTGGGGCGGCACAGATACGCAGTATTTT. Protein: CASSLSWGGTDTQYF.

The rearrangement joins TRBV14 to TRBJ2-1; D uncertain. Deletions cut 0 bases from V and 10 bases from J, with 10 bases between. The CDR3 has 13 residues. Germline V gene lookup returns CDR1 SGHDN and CDR2 FVKESK. CDR3 DNA sequence: TGTGCCAGCAGCCAAGATTTTGCGAGAGAGCAGTTCTTC. This encodes CASSQDFAREQFF.

This clonotype appeared a few times. The chain recombines TRBV14 with TRBJ2-7; either TRBD1 or TRBD2 may fit D (5 bases each). V lost 1 base, J lost 9 bases, and 22 bases lay in between. Germline CDR1 SGHDN, CDR2 FVKESK. The CDR3 extends over 16 amino acids. The CDR3 region is CASSQGGAGTLRGQYF. The CDR3 nucleotides are TGTGCCAGCAGCCAAGGAGGTGCAGGGACCTTGAGGGGGCAGTACTTC. Drawing the rest from reference TRBV14 and TRBJ2-7, the complete variable domain is EAGVTQFPSHSVIEKGQTVTLRCDPISGHDNLYWYRRVMGKEIKFLLHFVKESKQDESGMPNNRFLAERTGGTYSTLKVQPAELEDSGVYFCASSQGGAGTLRGQYFGPGTRLTVT.

This clonotype occurred a few times. CDR3 region: CASNLRTGDREKLFF. In DNA, the CDR3 is TGTGCCAGTAACCTCCGGACAGGGGATCGTGAAAAACTGTTTTTT. This chain uses TRBV19 with TRBJ1-4, with 9 nucleotides matching TRBD1. The CDR3 loop spans 15 amino acids. Germline V CDR1 and CDR2: LNHDA, SQIVND (reference sequence). V gave up 7 bases and J gave up 7 bases; unmatched junction bases: 10.

This clonotype was seen more than once but under ten times. J is TRBJ2-1 and V is TRBV28; 8 nucleotides align to TRBD2. The CDR3 has 13 residues. Losses at the gene ends were 6 bases for V and 10 bases for J; bases not matched to a gene: 8. Germline loops: CDR1 MDHEN, CDR2 SYDVKM. The CDR3 spells CASSMGLVSEQFF. In nucleotides, the CDR3 is TGTGCCAGCAGCATGGGACTAGTCAGCGAGCAGTTCTTC. Using reference TRBV28 and TRBJ2-1 for the parts outside the CDR3, the full variable domain is DVKVTQSSRYLVKRTGEKVFLECVQDMDHENMFWYRQDPGLGLRLIYFSYDVKMKEKGDIPEGYSVSREKKERFSLILESASTNQTSMYLCASSMGLVSEQFFGPGTRLTVL.

This clonotype was picked up a small number of times. The V and J genes are TRBV10-3 and TRBJ2-7, with D tentatively TRBD1 or TRBD2 (6 bases each). V shed 6 bases and J shed 6 bases, with 12 bases lying between them. CDR1 is ENHRY, CDR2 SYGVKD, per germline. There are 12 residues in the CDR3. The CDR3 loop reads CAIRGGTGEQYF. Written as DNA, the CDR3 is TGTGCCATCAGAGGGGGGACGGGCGAGCAGTACTTC.

This clonotype was seen more than once but under ten times. V and J are TRBV6-1 and TRBJ2-2; tentative D call: TRBD1 (6 bases). The germline V gene encodes CDR1 MNHNS and CDR2 SASEGT. CDR3 size: 13 residues. Trimming took 7 bases from V and 8 from J, leaving 14 bases between them. The CDR3 loop reads CASTHRAPGELFF. DNA for the CDR3: TGTGCCAGCACCCACAGGGCTCCAGGGGAGCTGTTTTTT.

The table lists this clonotype with a few counts. The chain has TRBV5-4 and TRBJ2-7; 7 nucleotides align to TRBD1. Looked up from germline, CDR1 is SGHNT and CDR2 is YYREEE (reference sequence). This CDR3 spans 14 amino acids. With V trimmed by 5 bases and J by 5 bases, 10 bases remained unmatched. Here the CDR3 reads CASSEGALKDEQYF. The CDR3 bases are TGTGCCAGCAGTGAGGGGGCGCTAAAGGACGAGCAGTACTTC.

The table lists this clonotype with a few counts. V and J are TRBV6-6 and TRBJ1-4, with TRBD1 matching 10 bases. The length of the CDR3 is 17 residues. With V trimmed by 4 bases and J by 1 base, 6 bases remained unmatched. The germline V gene encodes CDR1 MNHNY and CDR2 SVGAGI (reference sequence). CDR3 DNA: TGTGCCAGCAGTTGGGACAGGGGAGGGATAACTAATGAAAAACTGTTTTTT. Protein product: CASSWDRGGITNEKLFF.

This clonotype was observed a few times. J is TRBJ1-2 and V is TRBV28; D is uncertain. Trimming took off 7 bases at V and 0 bases at J, with 6 bases between the two ends. CDR3 length equals 12 residues. CDR1 is MDHEN and CDR2 is SYDVKM in the germline V gene. CDR3 DNA: TGTGCCAGCACCAATCCTAACTATGGCTACACCTTC. Translating gives CASTNPNYGYTF.

The table lists this clonotype with many counts. The J gene is TRBJ1-3, the V gene TRBV7-2, with 8 bases that match TRBD1. V lost 4 bases to trimming and J lost 0 bases; unmatched junction nucleotides: 2. Looked up from germline, CDR1 is SGHTA and CDR2 is FQGNSA. This CDR3 region has 15 residues. As DNA, the CDR3 is TGTGCCAGCAGCTATGGGACAGGCTCTGGAAACACCATATATTTT. This encodes CASSYGTGSGNTIYF. Combining the CDR3 with reference TRBV7-2 and TRBJ1-3 gives the whole variable domain GAGVSQSPSNKVTEKGKDVELRCDPISGHTALYWYRQSLGQGLEFLIYFQGNSAPDKSGLPSDRFSAERTGGSVSTLTIQRTQQEDSAVYLCASSYGTGSGNTIYFGEGSWLTVV.